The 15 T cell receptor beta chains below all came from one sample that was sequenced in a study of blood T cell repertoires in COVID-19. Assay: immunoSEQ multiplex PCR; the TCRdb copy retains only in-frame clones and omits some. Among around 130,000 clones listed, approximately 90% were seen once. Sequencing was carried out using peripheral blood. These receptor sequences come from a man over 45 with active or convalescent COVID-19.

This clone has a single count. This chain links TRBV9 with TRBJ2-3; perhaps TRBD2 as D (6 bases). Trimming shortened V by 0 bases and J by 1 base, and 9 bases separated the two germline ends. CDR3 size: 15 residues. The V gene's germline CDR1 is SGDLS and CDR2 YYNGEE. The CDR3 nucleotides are TGTGCCAGCAGCGTAGCTAGCGAGGGCACAGATACGCAGTATTTT. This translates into CASSVASEGTDTQYF.

The CDR3 here is CASSLARTRAYEQYF. The DNA of the CDR3 is TGCGCCAGCAGCTTGGCCCGAACTAGAGCCTACGAGCAGTACTTC. V is TRBV5-1 and J is TRBJ2-7; D may be TRBD2 (5 bases). CDR1 SGHRS and CDR2 YFSETQ come from the germline V gene. The CDR3 contains 15 residues. V lost 0 bases, J lost 2 bases, and 12 bases lay in between.

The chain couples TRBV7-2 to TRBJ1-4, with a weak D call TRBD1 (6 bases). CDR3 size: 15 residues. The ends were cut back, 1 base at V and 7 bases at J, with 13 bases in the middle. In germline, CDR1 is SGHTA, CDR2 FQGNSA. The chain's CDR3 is CASSLGGGGREKLFF. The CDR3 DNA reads TGTGCCAGCAGCTTAGGGGGAGGGGGTCGTGAAAAACTGTTTTTT.

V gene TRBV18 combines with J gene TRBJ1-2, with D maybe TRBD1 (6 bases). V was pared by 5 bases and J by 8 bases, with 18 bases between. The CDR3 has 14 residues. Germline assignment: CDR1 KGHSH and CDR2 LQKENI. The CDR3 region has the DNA TGTGCCAGCTCATCTAGTACAGGGTTAGACGGCTACACCTTC. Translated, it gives CASSSSTGLDGYTF.

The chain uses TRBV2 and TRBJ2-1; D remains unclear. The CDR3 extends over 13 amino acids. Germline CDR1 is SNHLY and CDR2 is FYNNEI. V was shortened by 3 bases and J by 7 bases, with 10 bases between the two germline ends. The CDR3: CASSELRDNEQFF. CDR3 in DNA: TGTGCCAGCAGTGAGTTACGAGATAATGAGCAGTTCTTC.

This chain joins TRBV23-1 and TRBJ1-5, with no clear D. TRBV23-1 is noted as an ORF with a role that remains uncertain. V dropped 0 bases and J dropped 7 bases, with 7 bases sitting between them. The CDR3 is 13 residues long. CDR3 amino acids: CASSQSHCQPQHF. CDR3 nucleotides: TGCGCCAGCAGTCAATCTCACTGCCAGCCCCAGCATTTT.

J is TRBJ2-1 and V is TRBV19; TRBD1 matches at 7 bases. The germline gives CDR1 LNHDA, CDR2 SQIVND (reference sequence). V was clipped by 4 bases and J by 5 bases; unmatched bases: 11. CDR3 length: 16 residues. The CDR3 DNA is TGTGCCAGTAGTAGCCCGGATAGGGGGCGTCACAATGAGCAGTTCTTC. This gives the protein CASSSPDRGRHNEQFF.

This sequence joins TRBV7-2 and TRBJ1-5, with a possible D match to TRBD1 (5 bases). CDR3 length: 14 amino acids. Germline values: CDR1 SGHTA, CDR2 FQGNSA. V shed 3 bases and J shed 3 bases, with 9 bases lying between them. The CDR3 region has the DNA TGTGCCAGCAGCTTTGGAGGGGACAATCAGCCCCAGCATTTT. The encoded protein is CASSFGGDNQPQHF.

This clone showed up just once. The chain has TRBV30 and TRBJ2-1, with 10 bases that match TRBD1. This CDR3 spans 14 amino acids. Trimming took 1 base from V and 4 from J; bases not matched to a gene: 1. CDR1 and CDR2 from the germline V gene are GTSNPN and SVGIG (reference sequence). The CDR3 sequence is CAWSGDRGYNEQFF. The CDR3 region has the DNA TGTGCCTGGAGTGGGGACAGGGGTTACAATGAGCAGTTCTTC.

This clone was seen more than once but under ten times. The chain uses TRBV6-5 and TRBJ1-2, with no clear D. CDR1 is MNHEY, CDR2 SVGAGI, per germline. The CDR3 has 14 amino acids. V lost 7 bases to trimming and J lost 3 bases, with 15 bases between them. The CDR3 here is CASNYYLADYGYTF. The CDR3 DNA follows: TGTGCCAGCAACTATTATCTTGCGGACTATGGCTACACCTTC.

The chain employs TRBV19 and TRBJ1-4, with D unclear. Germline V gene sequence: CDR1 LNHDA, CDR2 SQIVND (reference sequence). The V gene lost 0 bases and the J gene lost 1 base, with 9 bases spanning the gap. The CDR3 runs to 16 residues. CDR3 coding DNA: TGTGCCAGTAGTATAGACAGCGACCTAACTAATGAAAAACTGTTTTTT. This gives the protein CASSIDSDLTNEKLFF. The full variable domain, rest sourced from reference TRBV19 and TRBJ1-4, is DGGITQSPKYLFRKEGQNVTLSCEQNLNHDAMYWYRQDPGQGLRLIYYSQIVNDFQKGDIAEGYSVSREKKESFPLTVTSAQKNPTAFYLCASSIDSDLTNEKLFFGSGTQLSVL.

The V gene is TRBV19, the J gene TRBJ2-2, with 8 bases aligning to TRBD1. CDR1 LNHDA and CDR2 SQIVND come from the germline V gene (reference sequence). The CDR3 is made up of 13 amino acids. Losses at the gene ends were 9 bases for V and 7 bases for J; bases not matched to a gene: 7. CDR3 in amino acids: CASCQGAVGELFF. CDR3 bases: TGTGCCAGCTGTCAGGGGGCGGTCGGGGAGCTGTTTTTT.

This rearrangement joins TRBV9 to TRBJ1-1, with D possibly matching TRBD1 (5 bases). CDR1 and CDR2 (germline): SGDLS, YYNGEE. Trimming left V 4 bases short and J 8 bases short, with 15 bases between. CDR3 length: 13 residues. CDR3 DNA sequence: TGTGCCAGCAGCCTCGCCTTGGGGGGGGAAGCTTTCTTT. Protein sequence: CASSLALGGEAFF.

The CDR3 DNA is TGTGCCAACCCCGGGACTAGCGGGGTGTCGGGCACAGATACGCAGTATTTT. Its protein product is CANPGTSGVSGTDTQYF. The V gene is TRBV19, the J gene TRBJ2-3; 13 bases match TRBD2. Germline trimming cut 10 bases from V and 1 base from J; bases unmatched to any gene: 11. CDR1 is LNHDA and CDR2 is SQIVND in the germline V gene (reference sequence). The CDR3 is made up of 17 amino acids.

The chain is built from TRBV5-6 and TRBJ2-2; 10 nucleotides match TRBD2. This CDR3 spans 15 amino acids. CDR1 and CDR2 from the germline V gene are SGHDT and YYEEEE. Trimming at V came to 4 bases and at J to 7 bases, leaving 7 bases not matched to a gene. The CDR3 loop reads CASSRGTSDIGELFF. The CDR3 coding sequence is TGTGCCAGCAGCCGAGGGACTAGCGATATCGGGGAGCTGTTTTTT.